A selection of T cell receptor beta chains follows, all from one sample in a study of T cell responses to AZD1222 COVID-19 vaccine. Assay: immunoSEQ multiplex PCR; the TCRdb copy retains only in-frame clones and omits some. This sample has tens of thousands of clones, with about 93% found just once. The sample consisted of peripheral blood, taken on day 0 of MenACWY control vaccination. These receptors were obtained from an adult in good health. Both conserved end residues are part of each CDR3. D genes are given only for firm matches. Where a row states a size, it is once, few, many or the class of an expanded clone; other rows omit it.

abundance	d_gene	v_gene	j_gene	CDR3nt	CDR3aa
once	TRBD1	TRBV5-1	TRBJ1-4	TGCGCCAGCAGTGACAGGGTTCAGGAAAAACTGTTTTTT	CASSDRVQEKLFF
.	TRBD1	TRBV5-5	TRBJ2-1	TGTGCCAGCAGCTTGGTGGGGACAGGGGTCGACGATGAGCAGTTCTTC	CASSLVGTGVDDEQFF
.	.	TRBV28	TRBJ2-1	TGTGCCAGCAGACCAGAGGGTATCTCCAGATGGTTCTTC	CASRPEGISRWFF
.	.	TRBV25-1	TRBJ2-1	TGTGCCAGCAGTGCATGGGGATTCCAGACCTACAATGAGCAGTTCTTC	CASSAWGFQTYNEQFF
.	TRBD2	TRBV5-4	TRBJ2-3	TGTGCCAGCAGTCAGGGACTAGCGGACTCTATCACAGATACGCAGTATTTT	CASSQGLADSITDTQYF
.	TRBD1	TRBV5-1	TRBJ2-2	TGCGCCAGCAGCCCCCGGACAGGGAGGCTGAGCTACACCGGGGAGCTGTTTTTT	CASSPRTGRLSYTGELFF
.	.	TRBV18	TRBJ2-7	TGTGCCAGCTCACCCGGGCTAGCGAATTCCTACGAGCAGTACTTC	CASSPGLANSYEQYF
once	.	TRBV2	TRBJ1-2	TGTGCCAGCAGTGGACAGGCCCGCTATGGCTACACCTTC	CASSGQARYGYTF
.	.	TRBV27	TRBJ1-3	TGTGCCAGCCACTCGGGCGGGGGCCTTGACTCTGGAAACACCATATATTTT	CASHSGGGLDSGNTIYF
.	.	TRBV30	TRBJ2-7	TGTGCCTGGGGACAGCTGAACTACGAGCAGTACTTC	CAWGQLNYEQYF
.	.	TRBV27	TRBJ2-7	TGTGCCAGCAGTCCCGGGGTACTATACGAGCAGTACTTC	CASSPGVLYEQYF
.	.	TRBV9	TRBJ1-1	TGTGCCAGCAGCGTAGGGGACACTGAAGCTTTCTTT	CASSVGDTEAFF
.	.	TRBV6-1	TRBJ1-2	TGTGCCAGCAGCCGGTCCAGGAAAGGGGATGGCTACACCTTC	CASSRSRKGDGYTF
.	.	TRBV28	TRBJ1-2	TGTGCCAGCAGTTTATCCGGGGCCGGCTATGGCTACACCTTC	CASSLSGAGYGYTF
.	.	TRBV11-2	TRBJ1-3	TGTGCCAGCAGCTTAGATCGGCAGGGGGGAAACACCATATATTTT	CASSLDRQGGNTIYF
.	.	TRBV5-4	TRBJ2-3	TGTGCCAGCAGCTTGAGGGGAGGAGAAGATACGCAGTATTTT	CASSLRGGEDTQYF
.	.	TRBV19	TRBJ1-1	TGTGCCAGTAGTATAGTGTCTGTGGCGGCTGAAGCTTTCTTT	CASSIVSVAAEAFF
.	TRBD1	TRBV27	TRBJ2-3	TGTGCCAGCAGGGGGACAGGGTTAAACACAGATACGCAGTATTTT	CASRGTGLNTDTQYF
.	TRBD1	TRBV12-3/TRBV12-4	TRBJ1-2	TGTGCCAGCTCCCCAGGGGGCGGCTATGGCTACACCTTC	CASSPGGGYGYTF
.	.	TRBV6-5	TRBJ1-2	TGTGCCAGCAGCGCTGACAACTATGGCTACACCTTC	CASSADNYGYTF
.	TRBD1	TRBV28	TRBJ1-5	TGTGCCAGCAGGCGTAGACAGGGAAATCAGCCCCAGCATTTT	CASRRRQGNQPQHF
.	TRBD1	TRBV6-5	TRBJ1-3	TGTGCCAGCAGGGACAGGGGCTCCTCTGGAAACACCATATATTTT	CASRDRGSSGNTIYF
.	.	TRBV4-1	TRBJ1-1	TGCGCCAGCAGATTACATACAGGGCTGACTGAAGCTTTCTTT	CASRLHTGLTEAFF
.	.	TRBV3-1/TRBV3-2	TRBJ2-7	TGTGCCAGCAGCCGAGGACTGTCCTACGAGCAGTACTTC	CASSRGLSYEQYF
.	.	TRBV6-1	TRBJ1-5	TGTGCCAGCAGTGAACAGGGGCCTCCTCAGCCCCAGCATTTT	CASSEQGPPQPQHF
.	.	TRBV7-2	TRBJ2-3	TGTGCCAGCAGCTTAGGGGCTAACTCAGATACGCAGTATTTT	CASSLGANSDTQYF
.	.	TRBV7-3	TRBJ2-3	TGTGCCAGCAGCCCCAATACAGATACGCAGTATTTT	CASSPNTDTQYF
.	TRBD2	TRBV7-3	TRBJ2-1	TGTGCCAGCAGCCCAATAGCGGGAGGGCCCGGAAATGAGCAGTTCTTC	CASSPIAGGPGNEQFF
.	.	TRBV28	TRBJ2-7	TGTGCCAGCAGTTCGGGACGACTTTCCGAGCAGTACTTC	CASSSGRLSEQYF
.	TRBD2	TRBV7-2	TRBJ2-5	TGTGCCAGCAGCTTATGGGGGAGGGAAGAGACCCAGTACTTC	CASSLWGREETQYF
.	.	TRBV15	TRBJ1-3	TGTGCCACCAGCAGAGATCTTGGAAACACCATATATTTT	CATSRDLGNTIYF
.	.	TRBV5-8	TRBJ1-1	TGTGCCAGCAGCCTCAGTTTCCGTGAAGCTTTCTTT	CASSLSFREAFF
.	.	TRBV7-8	TRBJ1-6	TGTGCCAGCGCCCTTACGGGACTTAGTAATTCACCCCTCCACTTT	CASALTGLSNSPLHF
.	.	TRBV9	TRBJ2-3	TGTGCCAGCAGCCTCAGCACAGATACGCAGTATTTT	CASSLSTDTQYF
once	.	TRBV7-2	TRBJ2-2	TGTGCCAGCAGCCTTCTCGAGCACACCGGGGAGCTGTTTTTT	CASSLLEHTGELFF
.	TRBD1	TRBV6-5	TRBJ2-5	TGTGCCAGCAGTTCCACGGGGACAGAGGGACAAGAGACCCAGTACTTC	CASSSTGTEGQETQYF
once	.	TRBV5-5	TRBJ1-5	TGTGCCAGCAGCTTGGCGGGCAGCGGGGTTCATCAGCCCCAGCATTTT	CASSLAGSGVHQPQHF
.	.	TRBV5-1	TRBJ2-7	TGCGCCAGCTACAGGGTAATAGGGGAGCAGTACTTC	CASYRVIGEQYF
.	TRBD2	TRBV7-9	TRBJ2-5	TGTGCCAGCAGCTTGGGCGGGAGCCCTCAAGAGACCCAGTACTTC	CASSLGGSPQETQYF
once	.	TRBV18	TRBJ2-2	TGTGCCAGCTCACCGGACACCGGGGAGCTGTTTTTT	CASSPDTGELFF
.	.	TRBV5-1	TRBJ2-5	TGCGCCAGCAGCTTGCAGCCATCTTCCTTCGCGGAGACCCAGTACTTC	CASSLQPSSFAETQYF
.	TRBD2	TRBV5-1	TRBJ2-7	TGCGCCAGCAGCTTGACACTAGCGGCGAGCTCCTACGAGCAGTACTTC	CASSLTLAASSYEQYF
.	TRBD2	TRBV2	TRBJ2-2	TGTGCCAGCAGAGCGGGAAGGACCGGGGAGCTGTTTTTT	CASRAGRTGELFF
.	.	TRBV3-1/TRBV3-2	TRBJ1-1	TGTGCCAGCAGCTTACCGAACACTGAAGCTTTCTTT	CASSLPNTEAFF
few	TRBD1	TRBV9	TRBJ1-1	TGTGCCAGCAGCACAGGGACAGGAACTGAAGCTTTCTTT	CASSTGTGTEAFF
.	.	TRBV11-2	TRBJ1-4	TGTGCCAGCAGCTTCAGGGCTTTTGAGGAAAAACTGTTTTTT	CASSFRAFEEKLFF
once	TRBD1	TRBV11-1	TRBJ2-7	TGTGCCAGCAGCTCTTACAGGGGAACGGGCGAGCAGTACTTC	CASSSYRGTGEQYF
.	.	TRBV15	TRBJ2-7	TGTGCCACCAGCAGAGATAGAGGTGGGAGCTCCTACGAGCAGTACTTC	CATSRDRGGSSYEQYF